These 9 T cell receptor beta chains share one sample of origin, sequenced in a study of T cell responses to AZD1222 COVID-19 vaccine. Sequencing used immunoSEQ multiplex PCR; TCRdb keeps in-frame clones, though not all of them. Of roughly 130,000 clones in the sample, 88% were seen once. The material was peripheral blood, obtained on day 0 of MenACWY control vaccination. Every receptor here comes from an adult in good health.

The rearrangement links TRBV3-1 (or the pseudogene TRBV3-2) to TRBJ2-7; D uncertain. Looked up from germline, CDR1 is LGHDT and CDR2 is YNNKEL (reference sequence). Trimming stripped 1 base from V and 4 bases from J, with 5 bases between. The CDR3 consists of 12 residues. The CDR3 here is CASSQAVYEQYF. As DNA, the CDR3 is TGTGCCAGCAGCCAAGCAGTTTACGAGCAGTACTTC.

The V call is TRBV5-5, the J call TRBJ2-3; 8 positions match TRBD1. Germline CDR1 SGHKS, CDR2 YYEKEE (reference sequence). This CDR3 region has 17 residues. Unmatched junction bases numbered 15, after V lost 6 bases and J lost 3 bases. The CDR3 spells CASTNPDRGGGTDTQYF. In DNA form, the CDR3 reads TGTGCCAGCACCAACCCCGACAGGGGTGGGGGGACAGATACGCAGTATTTT.

The genes are TRBV18 and TRBJ1-6; no definite D call. The CDR3 loop spans 15 amino acids. CDR1 is KGHSH and CDR2 is LQKENI in the germline V gene. V was trimmed by 0 bases and J by 10 bases, leaving 13 bases between them. The DNA of the CDR3 is TGTGCCAGCTCACCACCGGATGGGGTAGGATCACCCCTCCACTTT. It specifies CASSPPDGVGSPLHF.

The chain has TRBV19 and TRBJ1-4; D not certain. Trimming shortened V by 2 bases and J by 6 bases, and 16 bases separated the two germline ends. The CDR3 has 16 amino acids. Germline V gene lookup returns CDR1 LNHDA and CDR2 SQIVND (reference sequence). The CDR3 DNA sequence: TGTGCCAGTAGTATAAGTCGTGCAACCTCTTATGAAAAACTGTTTTTT. This sequence encodes CASSISRATSYEKLFF. The whole variable domain, remainder taken from reference TRBV19 and TRBJ1-4, is DGGITQSPKYLFRKEGQNVTLSCEQNLNHDAMYWYRQDPGQGLRLIYYSQIVNDFQKGDIAEGYSVSREKKESFPLTVTSAQKNPTAFYLCASSISRATSYEKLFFGSGTQLSVL.

The chain is built from TRBV5-6 and TRBJ1-5, with 9 bases identical to TRBD1. This CDR3 region has 14 residues. The germline V gene has CDR1 SGHDT and CDR2 YYEEEE. Trimming took 3 bases from V and 7 from J; bases not matched to a gene: 5. In nucleotides, the CDR3 is TGTGCCAGCAGCTACAGGGGGCAGGGGCAGCCCCAGCATTTT. This codes for CASSYRGQGQPQHF.

The chain recombines TRBV5-4 with TRBJ2-3; D gene ambiguous. V was clipped by 4 bases and J by 3 bases, with 9 bases between them. The CDR3 runs to 13 residues. Germline lookup yields CDR1 SGHNT and CDR2 YYREEE (reference sequence). DNA of the CDR3: TGTGCCAGCAGCCCGACGGGTACAGATACGCAGTATTTT. Protein sequence: CASSPTGTDTQYF.

Only one count was recorded for this clone. The chain carries TRBV5-4 and TRBJ2-1; D may be TRBD2 (6 bases). The length of the CDR3 is 19 residues. CDR1 is SGHNT and CDR2 is YYREEE in the germline V gene (reference sequence). With 4 bases removed from V and 2 bases from J, the gap between germline ends came to 25 bases. The CDR3 protein is CASSTLISKPGLPYNEQFF. The CDR3 DNA reads as TGTGCCAGCAGCACCCTGATATCCAAGCCGGGACTTCCCTACAATGAGCAGTTCTTC.

This rearrangement joins TRBV28 to TRBJ2-7; D possibly corresponds to TRBD1 (5 bases). V was cut by 3 bases and J by 7 bases, with 16 bases left in between. Germline V gives CDR1 MDHEN, CDR2 SYDVKM. The length of the CDR3 is 14 residues. The CDR3 DNA follows: TGTGCCAGCAGTTTTCCTGGGGCATCGGAAGAGCAGTACTTC. Translating it yields CASSFPGASEEQYF.

In its sample, this clone was seen once. V usage is TRBV6-5 and J usage is TRBJ2-3; D is undetermined. This CDR3 is 13 amino acids long. V gave up 4 bases and J gave up 5 bases, with 10 bases separating them. In germline, CDR1 is MNHEY, CDR2 SVGAGI. As DNA, the CDR3 is TGTGCCAGCAGTTTCGATTCCGGAGATACGCAGTATTTT. It specifies CASSFDSGDTQYF.